Following are 28 T cell receptor beta chains from one sample sequenced in a study of blood T cells in healthy people across ages. Sample-barcoded 5' priming and a J-beta primer mix drove a second PCR of roughly 6 to 12 cycles. TCRdb analysed the 5' RACE reads with MiXCR anew, one entry per CDR3 protein. The sample contains 1.4 million to 1.5 million distinct CDR3 sequences, 42% of which appear only once. The sequenced material came from blood. The receptors stem from a woman between 18 and 29 years old in good health.

As for this clonotype: One end of the junction fails to match germline, which may point to a read error. This chain links TRBV29-1 with TRBJ1-1; TRBD1 aligns across 7 bases. This CDR3 region has 13 residues. Germline values: CDR1 SQVTM, CDR2 ANQGSEA. The CDR3 sequence: CSAEQGRNTEAFF. The CDR3 DNA follows: TGCAGCGCTGAACAGGGGCGGAACACTGAAGCTTTCTTT.

The J gene is TRBJ2-7, the V gene TRBV5-1; possibly TRBD1 or TRBD2 for D (5 bases each). V dropped 4 bases and J dropped 0 bases, with 14 bases sitting between them. Germline assignment: CDR1 SGHRS and CDR2 YFSETQ. CDR3 length: 15 amino acids. In DNA form, the CDR3 reads TGCGCCAGCAGCCTTGGGGGTCTACCCTCCTACGAGCAGTACTTC. Protein sequence: CASSLGGLPSYEQYF.

The V call is TRBV25-1, the J call TRBJ2-2, with TRBD1 as a possible D gene (5 bases). Germline V gene lookup returns CDR1 MGHDK and CDR2 SYGVNS. The CDR3 has 15 residues. V lost 5 bases and J lost 5, with 15 bases in between. As DNA, the CDR3 is TGTGCCAGCAGTATTTCTACAGGACGGACCGGGGAGCTGTTTTTT. Residues: CASSISTGRTGELFF. The entire variable domain, with the rest obtained from reference TRBV25-1 and TRBJ2-2, is as follows: EADIYQTPRYLVIGTGKKITLECSQTMGHDKMYWYQQDPGMELHLIHYSYGVNSTEKGDLSSESTVSRIRTEHFPLTLESARPSHTSQYLCASSISTGRTGELFFGEGSRLTVL.

As regards this clonotype: An end of the junction does not agree with germline; a read error may underlie this. This chain connects TRBV4-1 to TRBJ2-1; 8 nucleotides agree with TRBD2. The CDR3 has 16 residues. Germline CDR1 MGHRA, CDR2 YSYEKL. Written as DNA, the CDR3 is TGCGCCAGCAGCCAGCATGCTAGCGGGTCTTACAATGATCAGTTCTTC. Encoded protein: CASSQHASGSYNDQFF.

The J gene is TRBJ2-1, the V gene TRBV11-1, with 7 positions matching TRBD2. The last part of the DNA fits TRBJ2-7 better; the J call may be wrong. The CDR3 is 15 amino acids. Germline V CDR1 and CDR2: SGHAT, FQDESV (reference sequence). The CDR3 sequence: CASSRAGVSYNEQYF. The DNA of the CDR3 is TGTGCCAGCAGTCGGGCGGGGGTCTCCTACAATGAGCAGTACTTC.

The J gene is TRBJ1-4, the V gene TRBV27; D gene unclear. The length of the CDR3 is 16 residues. CDR1 and CDR2 from the germline V gene are MNHEY and SMNVEV (reference sequence). V was shortened by 6 bases and J by 0 bases, with 14 bases between the two germline ends. The CDR3 here is CASSPTGAATNEKLFF. For the CDR3, the DNA is TGTGCCAGCAGCCCAACCGGTGCGGCAACTAATGAAAAACTGTTTTTT.

This chain joins TRBV6-1 and TRBJ1-2; D not resolved. Per the germline V gene, CDR1 is MNHNS and CDR2 is SASEGT. The CDR3 covers 17 residues. V was pared by 6 bases and J by 3 bases, with 23 bases between. CDR3 DNA: TGTGCCAGCAGCCAGACCGCCACGGGAACGAGAGACTATGGCTACACCTTC. Translation: CASSQTATGTRDYGYTF.

The J gene is TRBJ2-5, the V gene TRBV7-9; unclear D gene. CDR1 is SEHNR and CDR2 is FQNEAQ in the germline V gene (reference sequence). The CDR3 totals 15 residues. Trimming left V 2 bases short and J 2 bases short, with 12 bases between. Here the CDR3 reads CASSLSRSLQETQYF. The CDR3 DNA is TGTGCCAGCAGCTTAAGCCGCTCCTTACAAGAGACCCAGTACTTC.

The V gene is TRBV2, the J gene TRBJ1-4; D is perhaps TRBD1 (5 bases). The germline CDR1 and CDR2 sequences are SNHLY and FYNNEI. CDR3 length: 15 residues. The V end lost 7 bases, the J end lost 5 bases, and 17 bases lay between the germline ends. This chain's CDR3 is CASNPSGPWNEKLFF. CDR3 bases: TGTGCCAGCAACCCCTCGGGACCGTGGAATGAAAAACTGTTTTTT.

The sample holds a few counts of this clonotype. V is TRBV7-2 and J is TRBJ2-1; D is tentatively TRBD1 or TRBD2 (6 bases each). The germline CDR1 and CDR2 sequences are SGHTA and FQGNSA. V lost 2 bases and J lost 10, with 15 bases in between. The CDR3 spans 14 residues. CDR3: CASSLWAEGGEQFF. The CDR3 bases are TGTGCCAGCAGCTTATGGGCCGAAGGGGGGGAGCAGTTCTTC.

V is TRBV4-2 and J is TRBJ1-3; D gene uncertain. Germline V CDR1 and CDR2: LGHNA, YNFKEQ. The CDR3 is 13 residues long. V shed 4 bases and J shed 1 base, with 5 bases lying between them. CDR3 in DNA: TGTGCCAGCAGCCGTAGTTCTGGAAACACCATATATTTT. This codes for CASSRSSGNTIYF.

The V call is TRBV20-1, the J call TRBJ2-4; 12 bases are a match to TRBD2. This CDR3 is 18 amino acids long. The J segment lost 1 base and the V segment lost 3 bases, leaving 10 bases of the junction unmatched. Germline V gene sequence: CDR1 DFQATT, CDR2 SNEGSKA (reference sequence). CDR3 amino acids: CSASPPSGRAGAKNIQYF. In nucleotides, the CDR3 is TGCAGTGCTAGCCCCCCTAGCGGGAGGGCCGGGGCCAAAAACATTCAGTACTTC.

The rearrangement joins TRBV6-1 to TRBJ1-5; 7 bases line up with TRBD1. This CDR3 region has 15 residues. Germline V lookup: CDR1 MNHNS, CDR2 SASEGT. V shed 6 bases, J shed 5 bases, and the junction held 10 bases outside the gene matches. The CDR3 region has the DNA TGTGCCAGCAGCTTGGACAGGACCCCGTATCAGCCCCAGCATTTT. Residues: CASSLDRTPYQPQHF.

The CDR3 sequence: CATGTGRQPQHF. The DNA for the CDR3 is TGTGCCACCGGGACAGGGCGCCAGCCCCAGCATTTT. V gene TRBV2 combines with J gene TRBJ1-5; 9 positions match TRBD1. The CDR3 is made up of 12 amino acids. The V and J ends lost 10 bases and 7 bases, in that order; junction bases with no gene match: 5. CDR1 and CDR2 (germline): SNHLY, FYNNEI. Variable domain in full (rest from reference TRBV2 and TRBJ1-5): EPEVTQTPSHQVTQMGQEVILRCVPISNHLYFYWYRQILGQKVEFLVSFYNNEISEKSEIFDDQFSVERPDGSNFTLKIRSTKLEDSAMYFCATGTGRQPQHFGDGTRLSIL.

This clonotype was observed a handful of times. The chain joins TRBV12-3 or TRBV12-4 to TRBJ1-2; 7 nucleotides agree with TRBD1. This CDR3 is 14 amino acids long. V gave up 10 bases and J gave up 7 bases; unmatched junction bases: 15. DNA of the CDR3: TGTGCCACCCTCCCGGGGCGCAGGGGGGGTGGCTACACCTTC. Its protein product is CATLPGRRGGGYTF.

This clonotype was counted only a few times. The V and J genes are TRBV7-2 and TRBJ2-5; TRBD2 is a possible D gene (6 bases). This CDR3 has 14 amino acids. Per germline, CDR1 SGHTA and CDR2 FQGNSA. The V gene lost 5 bases and the J gene lost 1 base, with 11 bases spanning the gap. DNA for the CDR3: TGTGCCAGCAGCCAAGGGAGGTCCCAAGAGACCCAGTACTTC. This codes for CASSQGRSQETQYF.

This clonotype was observed a single time. The V gene is TRBV2, the J gene TRBJ2-7; the match to TRBD2 covers 10 bases. The CDR3 is made up of 15 amino acids. Per germline, CDR1 SNHLY and CDR2 FYNNEI. The junction had 7 bases not matched to a gene; V was cut back by 6 bases and J by 2 bases. For the CDR3, the DNA is TGTGCCAGCAGGCCCACTAGCGGGGCTACCTACGAGCAGTACTTC. This codes for CASRPTSGATYEQYF. The entire variable domain, with the rest obtained from reference TRBV2 and TRBJ2-7, is as follows: EPEVTQTPSHQVTQMGQEVILRCVPISNHLYFYWYRQILGQKVEFLVSFYNNEISEKSEIFDDQFSVERPDGSNFTLKIRSTKLEDSAMYFCASRPTSGATYEQYFGPGTRLTVT.

The chain employs TRBV2 and TRBJ2-5; a possible D gene is TRBD1 (6 bases). V was shortened by 3 bases and J by 11 bases, with 22 bases between the two germline ends. CDR1 SNHLY and CDR2 FYNNEI come from the germline V gene. The CDR3 totals 15 residues. DNA of the CDR3: TGTGCCAGCAGTGACCAGGGGATCAGTGTACGCGGGCAGTACTTC. Residues: CASSDQGISVRGQYF.

The chain combines TRBV18 with TRBJ2-3; 9 bases match TRBD1. V lost 0 bases to trimming and J lost 6 bases; unmatched junction nucleotides: 7. Per the germline V gene, CDR1 is KGHSH and CDR2 is LQKENI. The CDR3 length is 16 residues. The DNA for the CDR3 is TGTGCCAGCTCACCACCGACAGGGGGATACGGTGATACGCAGTATTTT. Amino acid sequence: CASSPPTGGYGDTQYF.

This clonotype was counted only a few times. The V and J genes are TRBV7-9 and TRBJ2-3; 7 bases are a match to TRBD2. Germline CDR1 SEHNR, CDR2 FQNEAQ (reference sequence). V shed 5 bases, J shed 1 base, and the junction held 18 bases outside the gene matches. The CDR3 spans 19 residues. The CDR3 here is CASSTEMHGKRDGTDTQYF. DNA of the CDR3: TGTGCCAGCAGCACGGAAATGCATGGGAAGCGGGACGGCACAGATACGCAGTATTTT.

The chain carries TRBV29-1 and TRBJ2-7, with 10 nucleotides matching TRBD2. The CDR3 is made up of 15 amino acids. V trimming: 6 bases; J trimming: 7 bases; junction bases outside the gene matches: 15. CDR1 is SQVTM, CDR2 ANQGSEA, per germline. The CDR3 sequence is CSVGSGGALWNEQYF. The CDR3, as DNA: TGCAGCGTGGGGAGCGGGGGGGCCTTGTGGAATGAGCAGTACTTC.

The chain combines TRBV20-1 with TRBJ2-3, with D maybe TRBD2 (6 bases). The CDR3 contains 13 residues. Trimming stripped 5 bases from V and 4 bases from J, with 13 bases between. Germline CDR1 is DFQATT and CDR2 is SNEGSKA (reference sequence). The DNA of the CDR3 is TGCAGTGCTGTAAACCCTAGCGCAGATACGCAGTATTTT. Translated, it gives CSAVNPSADTQYF.

This sequence joins TRBV7-9 and TRBJ2-1; D tentatively reads TRBD1 or TRBD2 (5 bases each). The CDR3 spans 17 residues. Trimming took off 2 bases at V and 0 bases at J, with 14 bases between the two ends. Germline CDR1 reads SEHNR; CDR2 reads FQNEAQ (reference sequence). The CDR3 bases are TGTGCCAGCAGCTTATTCGAGGGGTCGAGCTCCTACAATGAGCAGTTCTTC. Its translation: CASSLFEGSSSYNEQFF.

The CDR3 region is CAWSVITGEQYF. The CDR3 DNA reads as TGTGCCTGGAGTGTAATCACAGGGGAGCAGTACTTC. The rearrangement joins TRBV30 to TRBJ2-7, with D perhaps TRBD1 (6 bases). The V gene's germline CDR1 is GTSNPN and CDR2 SVGIG (reference sequence). V gave up 0 bases and J gave up 7 bases, with 10 bases separating them. The CDR3 runs to 12 residues.

The chain has TRBV12-3 or TRBV12-4 and TRBJ2-1; tentatively, D is TRBD1 (5 bases). The V end was cut by 3 bases, the J end by 10 bases, with 13 bases between. CDR3 size: 13 residues. CDR3 sequence: CASSFKGPGEQFF. CDR3 sequence (DNA): TGTGCCAGCAGTTTCAAGGGTCCAGGGGAGCAGTTCTTC.

The rearrangement uses TRBV6-6 and TRBJ2-5, with D maybe TRBD1 (6 bases). Matching the DNA end better, TRBJ2-7 makes the J call doubtful. This CDR3 has 13 residues. Per germline, CDR1 MNHNY and CDR2 SVGAGI (reference sequence). CDR3 amino acids: CASKKRGDNEQYF. CDR3 nucleotide sequence: TGTGCCAGCAAAAAGCGAGGGGACAACGAGCAGTACTTC.

The chain joins TRBV7-2 to TRBJ2-7; weak D call: TRBD1 (6 bases). The CDR3 totals 15 residues. The V gene lost 1 base and the J gene lost 0 bases, with 10 bases spanning the gap. Germline CDR1 and CDR2: SGHTA and FQGNSA. The CDR3 protein is CASSLVDRSSYEQYF. CDR3 bases: TGTGCCAGCAGCTTAGTAGACAGGTCCTCCTACGAGCAGTACTTC.

The V call is TRBV6-5, the J call TRBJ2-3, with D possibly being TRBD2 (7 bases). V lost 0 bases and J 9 bases, leaving 19 bases between the germline ends. Germline V gene lookup returns CDR1 MNHEY and CDR2 SVGAGI. This CDR3 region has 16 residues. The CDR3 sequence is CASSYSIGGAVRTQYF. Written as DNA, the CDR3 is TGTGCCAGCAGTTACTCGATAGGGGGGGCAGTCCGCACGCAGTATTTT.